Following are 13 T cell receptor beta chains from one sample sequenced in a study. Here immunoSEQ multiplex PCR was the method, and the copy in TCRdb shows in-frame clones only, minus some. The sample shows approximately 53,000 clones, 85% to 95% of them seen only once. The sequenced material came from PBMCs. The receptors derive from a man aged 35-49 years with rheumatoid arthritis.

This chain connects TRBV10-3 to TRBJ2-1; the D is unclear. V lost 4 bases and J 8 bases, leaving 9 bases between the germline ends. CDR3 size: 12 residues. CDR1 is ENHRY and CDR2 is SYGVKD in the germline V gene. DNA of the CDR3: TGTGCCATCAGTGGGGAAAAGTATGAGCAGTTCTTC. As protein: CAISGEKYEQFF.

The chain combines TRBV7-2 with TRBJ1-2, with D perhaps matching TRBD1 (5 bases). Germline V gene data show CDR1 as SGHTA and CDR2 as FQGNSA. The CDR3 is 15 residues long. V lost 5 bases and J lost 0, with 13 bases in between. The CDR3 DNA is TGTGCCAGCAGCCCCGGGACGCTGTCTAACTATGGCTACACCTTC. Amino acid sequence: CASSPGTLSNYGYTF.

CDR3 nucleotide sequence: TGTGCCAGCAGCTTAGCGCCCAGTGGAAACACCATATATTTT. It codes for CASSLAPSGNTIYF. This sequence joins TRBV7-6 and TRBJ1-3; D unclear. Germline CDR1 and CDR2: SGHVS and FNYEAQ. The germline V and J ends were trimmed by 0 bases and 3 bases, with 6 bases remaining between them. The CDR3 loop spans 14 amino acids. The full variable domain, with the rest looked up from reference TRBV7-6 and TRBJ1-3, is GAGVSQSPRYKVTKRGQDVALRCDPISGHVSLYWYRQALGQGPEFLTYFNYEAQQDKSGLPNDRFSAERPEGSISTLTIQRTEQRDSAMYRCASSLAPSGNTIYFGEGSWLTVV.

The rearrangement uses TRBV5-1 and TRBJ1-3; D may be TRBD1 (5 bases). In germline, CDR1 is SGHRS, CDR2 YFSETQ. Trimming took 0 bases from V and 4 from J, leaving 8 bases between them. The CDR3 spans 14 residues. In DNA, the CDR3 is TGCGCCAGCAGCTTGGGGGGCGCGGGAAACACCATATATTTT. Residues: CASSLGGAGNTIYF.

This clone was recorded once. The genes are TRBV7-8 and TRBJ1-4; possibly TRBD1 for D (6 bases). V was shortened by 4 bases and J by 5 bases, with 14 bases between the two germline ends. Looked up from germline, CDR1 is SGHVS and CDR2 is FQNEAQ. This CDR3 has 15 residues. CDR3 nucleotide sequence: TGTGCCAGCAGCTCCCGCGAGGGGGTAAATGAAAAACTGTTTTTT. Residues: CASSSREGVNEKLFF. Full variable domain (remainder filled in from reference TRBV7-8 and TRBJ1-4): GAGVSQSPRYKVAKRGQDVALRCDPISGHVSLFWYQQALGQGPEFLTYFQNEAQLDKSGLPSDRFFAERPEGSVSTLKIQRTQQEDSAVYLCASSSREGVNEKLFFGSGTQLSVL.

The rearrangement joins TRBV28 to TRBJ2-5, with 7 bases aligning to TRBD2. Germline CDR1 and CDR2: MDHEN and SYDVKM. J lost 1 base, V lost 3 bases, and 2 bases had no gene match. CDR3 length: 14 residues. The CDR3 DNA is TGTGCCAGCAGTTTGGGAGGGGCCCAAGAGACCCAGTACTTC. Amino acids: CASSLGGAQETQYF.

V gene TRBV7-8 combines with J gene TRBJ2-7; TRBD2 matches at 7 bases. In germline, CDR1 is SGHVS, CDR2 FQNEAQ. V gave up 3 bases and J gave up 7 bases; unmatched junction bases: 9. The length of the CDR3 is 14 residues. This CDR3 is CASSFTGTTGEQYF. CDR3 sequence (DNA): TGTGCCAGCAGCTTCACCGGGACTACGGGTGAGCAGTACTTC.

The chain is built from TRBV6-2 or TRBV6-3 and TRBJ2-7; D is possibly TRBD1 or TRBD2 (7 bases each). Trimming stripped 7 bases from V and 7 bases from J, with 17 bases between. CDR1 and CDR2 from the germline V gene are MNHEY and SVGEGT. The CDR3 is 13 residues long. The CDR3, as DNA: TGTGCCAGCACCCCAGGGAGGGGGCGAGAGCAGTACTTC. Translated: CASTPGRGREQYF.

Turning to this clone: The junction does not match germline at one end; this may be a read error. The chain uses TRBV28 and TRBJ1-1; a weak D match, TRBD1 (6 bases). Germline V gene lookup returns CDR1 MDHEN and CDR2 SYDVKM. This CDR3 is built from 14 residues. The CDR3 DNA follows: TGTGCCAGCAGTTTATTGCAGGGGAACAGTGAAGCTTTCTTT. The encoded protein is CASSLLQGNSEAFF.

This chain joins TRBV28 and TRBJ2-5; 8 nucleotides match TRBD1. This CDR3 spans 17 amino acids. V gave up 3 bases and J gave up 4 bases; unmatched junction bases: 13. The germline V gene encodes CDR1 MDHEN and CDR2 SYDVKM. In nucleotides, the CDR3 is TGTGCCAGCAGTTTTTATCAGGGGGCTGATCAGCGAGAGACCCAGTACTTC. Translated: CASSFYQGADQRETQYF.

The chain joins TRBV7-3 to TRBJ2-6, with 7 bases that match TRBD1. Germline trimming cut 3 bases from V and 2 bases from J; bases unmatched to any gene: 4. Looked up from germline, CDR1 is SGHTA and CDR2 is FQGTGA. The CDR3 has 16 residues. In DNA, the CDR3 is TGTGCCAGCAGCTTCACGACAGGGACTGGGGCCAACGTCCTGACTTTC. This translates into CASSFTTGTGANVLTF.

This chain joins TRBV9 and TRBJ1-4; a possible D gene is TRBD1 (5 bases). Trimming took 0 bases from V and 8 from J, leaving 8 bases between them. Germline CDR1 reads SGDLS; CDR2 reads YYNGEE. This CDR3 comprises 13 residues. CDR3 protein: CASSVGGDEKLFF. CDR3 in DNA: TGTGCCAGCAGCGTAGGAGGGGACGAAAAACTGTTTTTT.

The chain couples TRBV24-1 to TRBJ2-1, with D tentatively TRBD1 or TRBD2 (5 bases each). Germline loops: CDR1 KGHDR, CDR2 SFDVKD. Trimming shortened V by 4 bases and J by 5 bases, and 14 bases separated the two germline ends. The CDR3 runs to 15 residues. Here the CDR3 DNA reads TGTGCCACCAGTGAAATCGGGACGGGCGACAATGAGCAGTTCTTC. Its protein is CATSEIGTGDNEQFF.